Listed below are T cell receptor beta chains from one sample, sequenced in a study of T cells in Graves' hyperthyroidism and ophthalmopathy. TCRdb fed the multiplex PCR reads into MiXCR, producing one record per CDR3 protein. The sample holds 490,000 or so distinct CDR3 sequences, around 16% seen once. Sequenced input: blood. These receptor sequences come from a young woman with Graves' ophthalmopathy. Each CDR3 is given with its conserved first and last residue. The D gene is left open where the match is weak. The size field is filled for only some rows; it gives once, few, many or a size class.

j_call	d_call	clone_size	v_call	cdr3_aa	cdr3_nt
TRBJ1-1	.	many	TRBV27	CASSLSSAYTEAFF	TGTGCCAGCAGTTTATCTTCGGCCTACACTGAAGCTTTCTTT
TRBJ1-5	.	many	TRBV3-1	CASSQGHQPQHF	TGTGCCAGCAGCCAGGGCCATCAGCCCCAGCATTTT
TRBJ2-3	.	many	TRBV20-1	CSAAKGESYGTQYF	TGCAGTGCTGCGAAGGGGGAGTCATATGGTACGCAGTATTTT
TRBJ2-3	TRBD2	many	TRBV7-9	CASSSTGTSGRTQYF	TGTGCCAGCAGCTCAACCGGGACTAGCGGACGGACGCAGTATTTT
TRBJ2-5	TRBD1	few	TRBV9	CASSVTTGQGYQETQYF	TGTGCCAGCAGCGTAACCACGGGACAGGGATACCAAGAGACCCAGTACTTC
TRBJ2-7	TRBD2	many	TRBV18	CASSPSLAGGPYEQYF	TGTGCCAGCTCACCATCCCTCGCGGGAGGGCCCTACGAGCAGTACTTC
TRBJ2-1	.	.	TRBV24-1	CATSDGQGGINEQFF	TGTGCCACCAGTGATGGGCAGGGTGGAATCAATGAGCAGTTCTTC
TRBJ1-1	.	few	TRBV24-1	CATSDLAGKAFF	TGTGCCACCAGTGATTTGGCCGGGAAAGCTTTCTTT
TRBJ2-1	.	.	TRBV28	CASSLFSAEQFF	TGTGCCAGCAGTTTATTCTCGGCGGAGCAGTTCTTC
TRBJ1-2	.	.	TRBV9	CASSGFRVGIYGYTF	TGTGCCAGCAGCGGATTCAGGGTGGGGATCTATGGCTACACCTTC
TRBJ2-7	.	.	TRBV20-1	CSASKRVWSYEQYF	TGCAGTGCTAGTAAAAGGGTATGGAGCTACGAGCAGTACTTC
TRBJ2-2	.	.	TRBV19	CASSIAGSSGELFF	TGTGCCAGTAGTATAGCGGGGAGTTCCGGGGAGCTGTTTTTT
TRBJ1-1	.	.	TRBV20-1	CSARSGASEAFF	TGCAGTGCTAGATCGGGAGCCTCCGAAGCTTTCTTT
TRBJ1-4	.	few	TRBV20-1	CSARGRDEKLFF	TGCAGTGCTAGAGGGAGGGATGAAAAACTGTTTTTT
TRBJ2-5	.	many	TRBV2	CASSRPPETQYF	TGTGCCAGCAGTCGCCCCCCGGAGACCCAGTACTTC
TRBJ1-6	.	many	TRBV5-1	CASSSGTHRSPLHF	TGCGCCAGCAGCTCAGGGACTCATCGGTCACCCCTCCACTTT
TRBJ2-1	TRBD2	many	TRBV6-2/TRBV6-3	CASSYVLAGSSYNEQFF	TGTGCCAGCAGTTATGTCCTAGCGGGAAGCTCCTACAATGAGCAGTTCTTC
TRBJ2-3	TRBD2	many	TRBV20-1	CSAPWDYPLDTQYF	TGCAGTGCTCCCTGGGACTACCCCCTCGATACGCAGTATTTT
TRBJ2-6	.	.	TRBV5-1	CASSLSTF	TGCGCCAGCAGCTTGTCGACTTTC
TRBJ2-3	.	few	TRBV4-1	CASSQDRGASTDTQYF	TGCGCCAGCAGCCAAGATAGGGGCGCGAGCACAGATACGCAGTATTTT
TRBJ1-5	.	many	TRBV30	CAWSAGDHSNQPQHF	TGTGCCTGGAGTGCCGGGGACCATAGCAATCAGCCCCAGCATTTT
TRBJ2-5	TRBD2	.	TRBV6-1	CASNQIAGDRETQYF	TGTGCCAGCAACCAAATAGCGGGAGACCGAGAGACCCAGTACTTC
TRBJ2-5	.	.	TRBV6-5	CASSYSPRGFYPQETQYF	TGTGCCAGCAGTTACTCCCCCCGCGGATTTTACCCACAAGAGACCCAGTACTTC
TRBJ1-3	.	.	TRBV29-1	CSVESGGLSSGNTIYF	TGCAGCGTTGAATCGGGCGGACTTAGCTCTGGAAACACCATATATTTT
TRBJ2-7	.	.	TRBV29-1	CSVEVDRATYEQYF	TGCAGCGTTGAAGTAGACAGAGCCACCTACGAGCAGTACTTC
TRBJ2-5	.	many	TRBV6-5	CASSYDYQETQYF	TGTGCCAGCAGTTACGACTATCAAGAGACCCAGTACTTC
TRBJ2-7	.	few	TRBV4-1	CASSQEAVYEQYF	TGCGCCAGCAGCCAAGAAGCGGTGTACGAGCAGTACTTC
TRBJ2-1	TRBD2	few	TRBV6-2/TRBV6-3	CASTTKLAGGPGQFF	TGTGCCAGCACGACGAAACTAGCGGGAGGCCCGGGGCAGTTCTTC
TRBJ1-2	TRBD1	few	TRBV5-4	CASSWTGLGYTF	TGTGCCAGCAGCTGGACAGGGTTGGGGTACACCTTC
TRBJ2-1	.	many	TRBV11-2	CASSLRRRSGEQFF	TGTGCCAGCAGCTTAAGACGTCGCTCAGGCGAGCAGTTCTTC
TRBJ2-5	TRBD2	many	TRBV30	CASRLASQVGTQYF	TGTGCCTCCCGACTAGCGAGCCAGGTGGGGACCCAGTACTTC
TRBJ2-6	TRBD1	.	TRBV18	CASSPTRQGLGANVLTF	TGTGCCAGCTCACCTACAAGACAGGGTCTCGGGGCCAACGTCCTGACTTTC
TRBJ2-5	TRBD2	few	TRBV9	CASSQKACRDRATAGGGETQYF	TGTGCCAGCAGCCAAAAAGCCTGCCGGGACAGAGCCACAGCGGGAGGCGGGGAGACCCAGTACTTC
TRBJ1-5	TRBD1	many	TRBV2	CASRHRGTRQPQHF	TGTGCCAGCAGACACAGGGGAACTCGTCAGCCCCAGCATTTT
TRBJ2-3	TRBD2	few	TRBV27	CASSTRPSGRAATQYF	TGTGCCAGCAGTACACGGCCTAGCGGGAGGGCCGCTACGCAGTATTTT
TRBJ2-7	.	many	TRBV28	CASASPVSSYEQYF	TGTGCCTCAGCATCCCCCGTGAGCTCCTACGAGCAGTACTTC
TRBJ1-1	.	many	TRBV28	CASRLTRGAAEAFF	TGTGCCAGCAGATTGACACGGGGAGCTGCTGAAGCTTTCTTT
TRBJ2-7	.	many	TRBV18	CASSPEAGPSEQYF	TGTGCCAGCTCACCAGAGGCGGGGCCCTCTGAGCAGTACTTC
TRBJ2-3	TRBD2	few	TRBV7-3	CASSSGLVGGADTQYF	TGTGCCAGCAGCTCGGGACTAGTGGGAGGAGCAGATACGCAGTATTTT